The 9 T cell receptor beta chains below all came from one sample that was sequenced in a study of T cells expressing NK-cell markers. Each CDR3 protein gets one entry in TCRdb, which reprocessed the 5' RACE reads and gives no DNA. This listing includes about half a million distinct CDR3 sequences. The sample comprised blood T cells: a sorted CD56 or NKG2C T cell subset, CD4+ or CD8+ T cells, or bulk PBMC T cells (not recorded which). These receptors originate from a woman between 45 and 65 years old in good health.

The chain has TRBV6-2 or TRBV6-3 and TRBJ2-1; as DNA is missing, the TRBD2 call by TCRdb cannot be tested. The CDR3 has 14 residues. Germline lookup yields CDR1 MNHEY and CDR2 SVGEGT. CDR3: CASRAGGAYNEQFF.

This chain's CDR3 is CASSLVGGVNSPLHF. The chain couples TRBV5-1 to TRBJ1-6. Per germline, CDR1 SGHRS and CDR2 YFSETQ. This CDR3 spans 15 amino acids.

This chain links TRBV29-1 with TRBJ2-1; lacking DNA, the TRBD2 call made by TCRdb goes unchecked. Per germline, CDR1 SQVTM and CDR2 ANQGSEA. The CDR3 loop spans 12 amino acids. The CDR3 is CSVEGPSGRQFF.

V and J are TRBV7-9 and TRBJ1-1. The CDR3 is 15 residues long. Germline loops: CDR1 SEHNR, CDR2 FQNEAQ (reference sequence). The chain's CDR3 is CASRMTGGVNTEAFF.

The genes are TRBV7-9 and TRBJ2-1; lacking DNA, the TRBD2 call made by TCRdb goes unchecked. The germline V gene has CDR1 SEHNR and CDR2 FQNEAQ (reference sequence). This CDR3 has 16 amino acids. CDR3 sequence: CASSLETSGARGGQFF. The full variable domain, in which reference TRBV7-9 and TRBJ2-1 provide the parts outside the CDR3, is DTGVSQNPRHKITKRGQNVTFRCDPISEHNRLYWYRQTLGQGPEFLTYFQNEAQLEKSRLLSDRFSAERPKGSFSTLEIQRTEQGDSAMYLCASSLETSGARGGQFFGPGTRLTVL.

The chain is built from TRBV18 and TRBJ2-6; TCRdb's D call, TRBD1, is unchecked because there is no DNA. CDR3 size: 17 residues. CDR1 is KGHSH and CDR2 is LQKENI in the germline V gene. CDR3 amino acids: CASSPSTGGGGANVLTF.

The CDR3 sequence is CASSRLGGYSTDTQYF. The rearrangement uses TRBV5-5 and TRBJ2-3; the TCRdb D gene call, TRBD1, has no DNA to confirm it. The CDR3 spans 16 residues. From germline, CDR1 is SGHKS and CDR2 YYEKEE (reference sequence). Based on the CDR3 plus reference TRBV5-5 and TRBJ2-3, the full variable domain is DAGVTQSPTHLIKTRGQQVTLRCSPISGHKSVSWYQQVLGQGPQFIFQYYEKEERGRGNFPDRFSARQFPNYSSELNVNALLLGDSALYLCASSRLGGYSTDTQYFGPGTRLTVL.

This sequence joins TRBV29-1 and TRBJ2-3. In germline, CDR1 is SQVTM, CDR2 ANQGSEA. The CDR3 is 13 amino acids. This chain's CDR3 is CSVEKGSIDTQYF.

The V gene is TRBV6-5, the J gene TRBJ2-5; TCRdb calls TRBD2, which cannot be checked without DNA. The CDR3 loop spans 17 amino acids. Germline CDR1 is MNHEY and CDR2 is SVGAGI. The CDR3 sequence is CASSPYGTSGRAETQYF.